The present TCR beta chain was sequenced within a study of blood T cell repertoires in COVID-19 (dated by TCRdb to 2019 to 2021). The study in broad terms: Recovered participants in ImmuneRACE Cohort 3 were defined as having two consecutive negative NP/OP PCR tests, clearance from a healthcare professional, or resolution of symptoms. Sample metadata almost always included a de-identified subject ID, COVID-19 status, age in years and sex. The dataset comprised deeply sampled blood TCRbeta repertoires from subjects exposed to, actively infected with, or recovered from COVID-19. The repertoires were released in a freely available public database intended as a resource for research on the immune response to SARS-CoV-2. The material from the prospective study consisted of cDNA or gDNA derived from T cells, B-cell-depleted T cells, or PBMCs. Where HLA class I and class II types were available, the types were taken from metadata supplied by the sample provider, not from assay-based typing. Samples came from the ongoing ImmuneRACE study (first 160 participants) plus 1,254 subjects from 6 global collaborators. The collaborator samples originated in the United States, Italy and Spain and spanned the acute and convalescent phases of COVID-19.

Findings and caveats that apply to the study as a whole: The quantity of clinical and demographic metadata differed by source and by participant and was supplied without curation.

TCRbeta CDR3 regions were amplified from genomic DNA by means of the immunoSEQ Assay, a bias-controlled multiplex PCR. On the authors' methods: The number of nucleated cells in each sample was estimated from the amplification of reference gene primers within the assay. Sequence reads were collapsed and filtered to measure the absolute abundance of every unique TCRbeta CDR3 rearrangement. Productive Simpson clonality was computed per sample as the square root of Simpson's diversity index over productive rearrangements. TCRdb limited this immuneACCESS table to in-frame rearrangements with V and J called. A share of clones is missing; checked studies link under half to unresolved V genes, and the rest is unexplained. V and J calls and clone size are those listed in that table; D and trimming were worked out from the DNA. For this sample the table gives about 210,000 clones, of which approximately 90% were detected only once. The biggest ten clones account for 20% to 25% of the sample.

With respect to this clone: Its antigen is currently not known. Base qualities were left out, and no much larger clone turns up one base away.

For CDR1 and CDR2, the germline V gene (reference sequence) lists LNHDA and SQIVND. Compared with germline, V lacks 7 bases and J lacks 5 bases; bases without a gene match: 9. Taken from cysteine to phenylalanine, the CDR3 has 14 residues. Only the CDR3 region is kept as DNA, spanning 42 bases read in frame from base 1. Participants in the prospective study were enrolled through a virtual design, were aged about 18 to 100 years, and lived in about two dozen United States geographic areas. In the prospective study, participants were assigned to cohorts based on the clinical history participants reported in a screening survey and a study questionnaire. Mobile phlebotomists in the prospective study collected whole blood, serum and a nasopharyngeal or oropharyngeal swab from every participant. Additional blood draws and questionnaires over a 2-month period could optionally be provided by prospective study participants. Before DNA extraction, blood samples from the prospective study were shipped at room temperature or frozen.

Recombination connected TRBV19 to TRBJ1-1, with TRBD1 identical over 8 junction bases. The sequence was collected from a middle-aged woman in a cohort exposed to, infected with or recovered from COVID-19 (not recorded which). The specimen sequenced was PBMCs or T cells enriched from blood (not recorded which). The CDR3 loop reads CASTYQGARTEAFF. The sequence in DNA is TGTGCCAGTACATATCAGGGGGCGCGAACTGAAGCTTTCTTT.